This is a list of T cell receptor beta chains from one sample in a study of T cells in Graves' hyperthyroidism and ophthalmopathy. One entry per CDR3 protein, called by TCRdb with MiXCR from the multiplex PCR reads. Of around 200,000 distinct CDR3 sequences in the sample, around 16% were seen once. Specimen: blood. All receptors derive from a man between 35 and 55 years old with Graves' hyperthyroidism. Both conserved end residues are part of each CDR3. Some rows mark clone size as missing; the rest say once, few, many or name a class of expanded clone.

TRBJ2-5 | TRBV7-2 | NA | CASSQELAGGRGETQYF
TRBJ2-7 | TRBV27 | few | CAGELDSNEQYF
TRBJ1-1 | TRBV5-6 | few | CASRPAGSKNTEAFF
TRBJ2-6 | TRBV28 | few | CASSFRGANVLTF
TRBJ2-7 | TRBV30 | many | CAWTPAGIYEQYF
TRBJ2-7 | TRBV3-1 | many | CASSQASGPYEQYF
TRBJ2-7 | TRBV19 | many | CASSKRDRGPYRTYEQYF
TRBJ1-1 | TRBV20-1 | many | CSAPGRGDTEAFF
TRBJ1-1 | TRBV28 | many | CASRRDGNTEAFF
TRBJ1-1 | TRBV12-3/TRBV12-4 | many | CASSREMNTEAFF
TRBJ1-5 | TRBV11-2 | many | CASSLDSGYSNQPQHF
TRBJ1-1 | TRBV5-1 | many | CASSSSPGQGAWNTEAFF
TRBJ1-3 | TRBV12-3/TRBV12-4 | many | CASSFPISGNTIYF
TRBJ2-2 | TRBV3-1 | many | CASSYGTGGFHGELFF
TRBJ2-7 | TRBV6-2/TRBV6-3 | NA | CASTPGQGFEQYF
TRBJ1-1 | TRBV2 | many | CASTGSMNTEAFF
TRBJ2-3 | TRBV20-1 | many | CSATLTSGSTDTQYF
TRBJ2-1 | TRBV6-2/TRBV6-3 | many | CASSSGTGTYNEQFF
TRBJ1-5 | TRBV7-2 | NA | CASSLEFQGLGSNQPQHF
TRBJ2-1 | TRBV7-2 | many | CASSPGLAVNNEQFF
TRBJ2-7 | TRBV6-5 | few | CASSHGGEQYF